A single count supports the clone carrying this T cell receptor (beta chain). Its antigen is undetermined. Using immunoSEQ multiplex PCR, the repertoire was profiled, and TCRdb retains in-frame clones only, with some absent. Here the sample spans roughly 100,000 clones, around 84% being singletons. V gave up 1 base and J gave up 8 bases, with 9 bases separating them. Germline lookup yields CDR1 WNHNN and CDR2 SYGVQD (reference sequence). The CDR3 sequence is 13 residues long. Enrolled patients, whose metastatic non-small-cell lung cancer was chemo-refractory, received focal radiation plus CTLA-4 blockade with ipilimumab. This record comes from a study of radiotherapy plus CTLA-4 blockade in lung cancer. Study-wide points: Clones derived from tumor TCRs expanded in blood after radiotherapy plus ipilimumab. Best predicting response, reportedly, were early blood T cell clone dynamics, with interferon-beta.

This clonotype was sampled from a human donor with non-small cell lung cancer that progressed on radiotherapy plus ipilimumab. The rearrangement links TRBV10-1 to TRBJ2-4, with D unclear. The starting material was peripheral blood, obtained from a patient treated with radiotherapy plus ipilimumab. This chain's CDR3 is CASSEWVSDIQYF. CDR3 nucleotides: TGCGCCAGCAGTGAGTGGGTGTCGGACATTCAGTACTTC.